The 10 T cell receptor beta chains reported below all come from one sample, sequenced in a study of cytomegalovirus exposure and HLA in healthy donors. The PCR had 60 Vbeta and 13 Jbeta primers. The method was immunoSEQ multiplex PCR; TCRdb's version includes in-frame clones alone and lacks a portion of them. The table records approximately 110,000 clones, around 76% of them present only once. Sequenced: PBMCs. The receptors were gathered from a man aged 35 to 55 in good health and CMV-seropositive.

The genes are TRBV10-3 and TRBJ2-6; TRBD1 matches 11 bases. V lost 6 bases and J lost 2; bases outside the gene matches: 3. This CDR3 is 16 amino acids long. Germline lookup yields CDR1 ENHRY and CDR2 SYGVKD. The CDR3: CAISPGQGAGANVLTF. The CDR3 coding sequence is TGTGCCATCAGCCCGGGACAGGGGGCTGGGGCCAACGTCCTGACTTTC.

In this sample, this clone turned up a few times. The chain carries TRBV19 and TRBJ2-2; D remains ambiguous. Trimming pared 2 bases from V and 4 bases from J, leaving 5 bases between. This CDR3 is 13 amino acids long. CDR1 LNHDA and CDR2 SQIVND come from the germline V gene (reference sequence). CDR3: CASSISITGELFF. CDR3 coding DNA: TGTGCCAGTAGTATATCCATCACCGGGGAGCTGTTTTTT.

The CDR3 region is CSVETRGFDEKLFF. CDR3 DNA: TGCAGCGTTGAGACCAGGGGATTTGATGAAAAACTGTTTTTT. This chain joins TRBV29-1 and TRBJ1-4, with D perhaps TRBD1 (6 bases). There are 14 residues in the CDR3. V was pared by 3 bases and J by 6 bases, with 14 bases between. In germline, CDR1 is SQVTM, CDR2 ANQGSEA.

The chain joins TRBV6-1 to TRBJ1-5, with a possible D match to TRBD1 (5 bases). Germline CDR1 and CDR2: MNHNS and SASEGT. The V gene lost 4 bases and the J gene lost 5 bases, with 18 bases spanning the gap. CDR3 size: 16 residues. The CDR3 sequence: CASSAKWGGVDQPQHF. The CDR3 nucleotides are TGTGCCAGCAGTGCCAAGTGGGGGGGTGTTGATCAGCCCCAGCATTTT.

This clone has only a few counts. In DNA, the CDR3 is TGTGCCAGCAGCACCCCGGACAGGGGAAGGACCGGGGAGCTGTTTTTT. Translated, it gives CASSTPDRGRTGELFF. The gene calls are TRBV9 and TRBJ2-2; 9 nucleotides agree with TRBD1. CDR3 length: 16 amino acids. Germline CDR1 SGDLS, CDR2 YYNGEE. V gave up 4 bases and J gave up 5 bases; unmatched junction bases: 9.

This chain uses TRBV9 with TRBJ2-7, with D possibly being TRBD2 (5 bases). There are 12 residues in the CDR3. V was cut by 0 bases and J by 7 bases, with 8 bases left in between. Per the germline V gene, CDR1 is SGDLS and CDR2 is YYNGEE. Here the CDR3 reads CASSVAWEEQYF. CDR3 bases: TGTGCCAGCAGCGTAGCTTGGGAGGAGCAGTACTTC.

This clone was detected only once. The chain couples TRBV25-1 to TRBJ2-1; 8 bases match TRBD2. CDR3 length: 15 amino acids. The germline V gene encodes CDR1 MGHDK and CDR2 SYGVNS. The V segment lost 5 bases and the J segment 3 bases; nucleotides outside the gene matches: 6. The CDR3 region is CASSKREMGYNEQFF. The CDR3 bases are TGTGCCAGCAGTAAGCGGGAGATGGGCTACAATGAGCAGTTCTTC. The whole variable domain, remainder taken from reference TRBV25-1 and TRBJ2-1, is EADIYQTPRYLVIGTGKKITLECSQTMGHDKMYWYQQDPGMELHLIHYSYGVNSTEKGDLSSESTVSRIRTEHFPLTLESARPSHTSQYLCASSKREMGYNEQFFGPGTRLTVL.

The rearrangement links TRBV7-2 to TRBJ1-5; 8 bases agree with TRBD1. The CDR3 extends over 15 amino acids. Trimming removed 5 bases from V and 6 bases from J; junction bases left unmatched: 9. Germline CDR1 is SGHTA and CDR2 is FQGNSA. The CDR3 spells CASSARTGSGQPQHF. DNA for the CDR3: TGTGCCAGCAGCGCAAGGACAGGGAGCGGTCAGCCCCAGCATTTT.

This clone was observed a handful of times. V gene TRBV4-2 combines with J gene TRBJ2-3; 10 bases fit TRBD2. CDR1 and CDR2 from the germline V gene are LGHNA and YNFKEQ. The CDR3 extends over 21 amino acids. With 0 bases clipped from V and 1 base from J, the junction kept 16 bases outside the gene matches. CDR3 sequence: CASSQDGSGAPSGSRTDTQYF. The CDR3 DNA reads as TGTGCCAGCAGCCAAGATGGGTCGGGGGCTCCTAGCGGGAGCCGCACAGATACGCAGTATTTT.

This clone was seen a handful of times. V usage is TRBV6-5 and J usage is TRBJ1-1, with a weak D call TRBD1 (5 bases). This CDR3 has 15 amino acids. The ends were cut back, 0 bases at V and 6 bases at J, with 14 bases in the middle. Germline V gives CDR1 MNHEY, CDR2 SVGAGI. The CDR3 sequence is CASSYSKQGPAEAFF. The CDR3 region has the DNA TGTGCCAGCAGTTACTCGAAGCAGGGCCCGGCTGAAGCTTTCTTT.